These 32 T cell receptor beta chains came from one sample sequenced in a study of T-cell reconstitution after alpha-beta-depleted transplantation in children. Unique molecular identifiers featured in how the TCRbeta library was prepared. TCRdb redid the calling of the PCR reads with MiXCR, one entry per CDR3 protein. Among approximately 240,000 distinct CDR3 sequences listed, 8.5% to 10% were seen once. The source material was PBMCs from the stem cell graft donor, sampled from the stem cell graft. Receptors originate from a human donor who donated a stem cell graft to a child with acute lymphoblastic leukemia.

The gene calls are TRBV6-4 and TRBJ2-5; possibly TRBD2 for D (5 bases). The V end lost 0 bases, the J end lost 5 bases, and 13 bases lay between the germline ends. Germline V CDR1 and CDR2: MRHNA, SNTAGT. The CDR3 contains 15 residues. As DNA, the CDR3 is TGTGCCAGCAGTGACTCACGGGGTTCGGGGGAGACCCAGTACTTC. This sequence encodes CASSDSRGSGETQYF.

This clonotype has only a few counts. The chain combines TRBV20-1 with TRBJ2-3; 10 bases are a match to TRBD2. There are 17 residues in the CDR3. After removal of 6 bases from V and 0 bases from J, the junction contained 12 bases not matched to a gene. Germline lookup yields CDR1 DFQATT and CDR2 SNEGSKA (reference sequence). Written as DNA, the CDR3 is TGCAGTGCGAGTCTAGCGGGGGAGATCTTTAGCACAGATACGCAGTATTTT. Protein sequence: CSASLAGEIFSTDTQYF.

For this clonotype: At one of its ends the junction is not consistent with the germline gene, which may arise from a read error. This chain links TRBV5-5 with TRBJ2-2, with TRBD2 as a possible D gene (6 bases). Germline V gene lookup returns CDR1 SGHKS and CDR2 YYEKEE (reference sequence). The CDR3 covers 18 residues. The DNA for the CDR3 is TGTGCCAGCAGCTTTGCCCTTTTACGAGGTGGTGGATCCGGGGAGGTGTTTTTT. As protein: CASSFALLRGGGSGEVFF.

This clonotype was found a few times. The CDR3 DNA reads as TGTGCCAGCAGTTTAACCCCAGCAAGGGAAGAGACCCAGTACTTC. Translation gives CASSLTPAREETQYF. The chain uses TRBV27 and TRBJ2-5; D ambiguous. The germline CDR1 and CDR2 sequences are MNHEY and SMNVEV (reference sequence). The CDR3 contains 15 residues. The ends were cut back, 2 bases at V and 3 bases at J, with 13 bases in the middle.

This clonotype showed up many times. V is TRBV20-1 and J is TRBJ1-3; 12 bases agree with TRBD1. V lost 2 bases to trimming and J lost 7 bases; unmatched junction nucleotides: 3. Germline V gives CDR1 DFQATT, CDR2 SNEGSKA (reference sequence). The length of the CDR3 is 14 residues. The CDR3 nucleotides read TGCAGTGCTAGATCCGGGACAGGGGGCAACACCATATATTTT. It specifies CSARSGTGGNTIYF.

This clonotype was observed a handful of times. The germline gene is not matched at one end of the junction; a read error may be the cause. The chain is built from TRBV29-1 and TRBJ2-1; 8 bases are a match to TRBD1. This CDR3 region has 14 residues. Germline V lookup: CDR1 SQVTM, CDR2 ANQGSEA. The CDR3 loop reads CSVEDQAGGASTEF. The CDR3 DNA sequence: TGCAGCGTTGAAGATCAGGCAGGGGGCGCATCGACAGAGTTC.

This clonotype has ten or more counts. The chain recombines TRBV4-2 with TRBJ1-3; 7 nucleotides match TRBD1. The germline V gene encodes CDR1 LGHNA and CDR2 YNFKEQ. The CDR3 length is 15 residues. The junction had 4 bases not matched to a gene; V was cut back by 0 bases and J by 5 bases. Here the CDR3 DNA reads TGTGCCAGCAGCCAAGAAACAGGGGCCAGAAACACCATATATTTT. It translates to CASSQETGARNTIYF.

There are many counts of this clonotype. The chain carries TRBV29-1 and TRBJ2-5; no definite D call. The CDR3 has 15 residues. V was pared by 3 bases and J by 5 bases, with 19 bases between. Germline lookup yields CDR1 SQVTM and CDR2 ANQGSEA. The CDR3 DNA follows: TGCAGCGTTGATCGCTTGGTCGGAAGTCAGGAGACCCAGTACTTC. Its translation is CSVDRLVGSQETQYF. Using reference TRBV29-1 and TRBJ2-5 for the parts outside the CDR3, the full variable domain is SAVISQKPSRDICQRGTSLTIQCQVDSQVTMMFWYRQQPGQSLTLIATANQGSEATYESGFVIDKFPISRPNLTFSTLTVSNMSPEDSSIYLCSVDRLVGSQETQYFGPGTRLLVL.

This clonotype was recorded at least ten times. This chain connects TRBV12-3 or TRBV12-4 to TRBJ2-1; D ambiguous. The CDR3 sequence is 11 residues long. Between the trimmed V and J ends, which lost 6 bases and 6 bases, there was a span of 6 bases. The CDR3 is CASSPSNEQFF. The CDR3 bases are TGTGCCAGCAGCCCTAGCAATGAGCAGTTCTTC.

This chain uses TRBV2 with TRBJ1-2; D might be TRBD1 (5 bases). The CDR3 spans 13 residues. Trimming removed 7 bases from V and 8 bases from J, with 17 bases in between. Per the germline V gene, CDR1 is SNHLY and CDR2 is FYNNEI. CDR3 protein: CASILGPVEGYTF. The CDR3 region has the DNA TGTGCCAGCATTCTGGGGCCGGTAGAAGGCTACACCTTC.

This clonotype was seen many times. CDR3 residues: CASSFGQDTDTQYF. CDR3 bases: TGTGCCAGCAGCTTCGGACAGGACACAGATACGCAGTATTTT. V and J are TRBV5-6 and TRBJ2-3, with 7 bases lining up with TRBD1. Germline-derived CDR1 and CDR2 are SGHDT and YYEEEE. This CDR3 region has 14 residues. Trimming at V came to 2 bases and at J to 2 bases, leaving 2 bases not matched to a gene.

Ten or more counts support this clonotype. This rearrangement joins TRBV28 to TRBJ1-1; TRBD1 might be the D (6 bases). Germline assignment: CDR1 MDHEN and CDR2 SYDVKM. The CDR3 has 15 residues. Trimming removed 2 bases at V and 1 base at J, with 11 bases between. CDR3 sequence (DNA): TGTGCCAGCAGTTTAAACACAGGGACGAACACTGAAGCTTTCTTT. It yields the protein CASSLNTGTNTEAFF.

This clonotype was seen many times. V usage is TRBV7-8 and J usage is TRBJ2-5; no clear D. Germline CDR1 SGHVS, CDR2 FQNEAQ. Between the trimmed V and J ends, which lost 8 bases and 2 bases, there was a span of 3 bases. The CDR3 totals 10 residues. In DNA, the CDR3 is TGTGCCAGCGGACAAGAGACCCAGTACTTC. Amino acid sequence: CASGQETQYF.

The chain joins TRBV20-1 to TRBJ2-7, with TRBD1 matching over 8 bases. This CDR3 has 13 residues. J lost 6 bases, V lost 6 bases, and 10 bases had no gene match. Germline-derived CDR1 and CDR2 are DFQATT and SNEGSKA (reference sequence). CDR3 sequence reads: CSAETGVKGEQYF. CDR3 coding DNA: TGCAGTGCGGAGACAGGGGTAAAAGGCGAGCAGTACTTC.

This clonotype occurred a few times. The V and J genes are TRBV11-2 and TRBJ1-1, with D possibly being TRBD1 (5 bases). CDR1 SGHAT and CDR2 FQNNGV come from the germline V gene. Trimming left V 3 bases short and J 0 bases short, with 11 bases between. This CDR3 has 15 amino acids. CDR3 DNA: TGTGCCAGCAGCTTTCGGGGGTTGGTGAACACTGAAGCTTTCTTT. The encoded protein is CASSFRGLVNTEAFF.

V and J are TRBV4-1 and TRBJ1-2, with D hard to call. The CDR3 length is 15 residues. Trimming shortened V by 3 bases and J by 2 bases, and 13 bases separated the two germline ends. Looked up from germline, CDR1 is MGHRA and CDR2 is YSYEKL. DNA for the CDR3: TGCGCCAGCAGCCAGCGTTCACCCTCGAACTATGGCTACACCTTC. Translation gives CASSQRSPSNYGYTF.

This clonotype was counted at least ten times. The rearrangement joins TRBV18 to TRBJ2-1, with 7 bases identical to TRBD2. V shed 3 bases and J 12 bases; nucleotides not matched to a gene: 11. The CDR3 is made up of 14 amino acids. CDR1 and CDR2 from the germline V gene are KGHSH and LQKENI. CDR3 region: CASSPVAGVFRQFF. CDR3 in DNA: TGTGCCAGCTCACCTGTGGCGGGGGTCTTTCGGCAGTTCTTC. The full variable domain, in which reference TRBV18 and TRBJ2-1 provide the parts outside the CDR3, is NAGVMQNPRHLVRRRGQEARLRCSPMKGHSHVYWYRQLPEEGLKFMVYLQKENIIDESGMPKERFSAEFPKEGPSILRIQQVVRGDSAAYFCASSPVAGVFRQFFGPGTRLTVL.

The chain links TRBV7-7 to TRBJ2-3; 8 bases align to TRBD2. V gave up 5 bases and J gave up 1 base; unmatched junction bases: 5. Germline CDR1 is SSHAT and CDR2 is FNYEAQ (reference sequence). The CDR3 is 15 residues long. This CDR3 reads CASSQRAGGTDTQYF. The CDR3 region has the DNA TGTGCCAGCAGCCAAAGAGCGGGGGGCACAGATACGCAGTATTTT.

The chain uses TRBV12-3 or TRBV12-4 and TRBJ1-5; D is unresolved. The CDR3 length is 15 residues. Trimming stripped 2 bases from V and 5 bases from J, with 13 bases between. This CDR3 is CASSLSGSWDQPQHF. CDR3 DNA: TGTGCCAGCAGTTTATCGGGGTCTTGGGATCAGCCCCAGCATTTT.

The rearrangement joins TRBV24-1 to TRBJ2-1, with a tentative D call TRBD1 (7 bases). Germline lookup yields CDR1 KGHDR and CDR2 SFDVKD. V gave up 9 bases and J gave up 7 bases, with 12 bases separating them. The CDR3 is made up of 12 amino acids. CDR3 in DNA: TGTGCCACCGGTCAGGGGGGAAATGAGCAGTTCTTC. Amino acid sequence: CATGQGGNEQFF.

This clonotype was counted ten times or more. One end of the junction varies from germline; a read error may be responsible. CDR3: CASRFGGGTIREETQYF. CDR3 nucleotides: TGTGCCAGCCGCTTTGGCGGGGGGACCATCAGAGAGGAGACCCAGTACTTC. The chain links TRBV7-9 to TRBJ2-5, with TRBD2 matching over 8 bases. CDR3 length: 17 amino acids. CDR1 is SEHNR, CDR2 FQNEAQ, per germline (reference sequence).

The CDR3 DNA reads as TGTGCCAGCAGCTTGCAGTTCCCGCCTCAGCGGCCTACCGGGGAGCTGTTTTTT. Its protein product is CASSLQFPPQRPTGELFF. V gene TRBV5-5 combines with J gene TRBJ2-2; weak D call: TRBD2 (5 bases). Trimming stripped 1 base from V and 5 bases from J, with 21 bases between. Germline CDR1 reads SGHKS; CDR2 reads YYEKEE (reference sequence). This CDR3 has 18 residues.

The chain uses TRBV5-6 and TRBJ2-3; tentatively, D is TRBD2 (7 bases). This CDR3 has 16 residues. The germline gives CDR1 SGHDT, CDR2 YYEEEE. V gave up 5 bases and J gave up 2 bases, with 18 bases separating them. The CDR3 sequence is CASSFGVGGATDTQYF. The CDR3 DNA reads TGTGCCAGCAGTTTTGGTGTAGGGGGGGCCACAGATACGCAGTATTTT. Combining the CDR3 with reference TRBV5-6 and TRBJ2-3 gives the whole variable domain DAGVTQSPTHLIKTRGQQVTLRCSPKSGHDTVSWYQQALGQGPQFIFQYYEEEERQRGNFPDRFSGHQFPNYSSELNVNALLLGDSALYLCASSFGVGGATDTQYFGPGTRLTVL.

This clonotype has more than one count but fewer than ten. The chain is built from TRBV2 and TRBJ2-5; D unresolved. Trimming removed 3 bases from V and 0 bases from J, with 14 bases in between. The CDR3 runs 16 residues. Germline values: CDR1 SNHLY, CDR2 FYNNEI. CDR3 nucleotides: TGTGCCAGCAGTGACCCCCCGGAGACGTACCAAGAGACCCAGTACTTC. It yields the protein CASSDPPETYQETQYF.

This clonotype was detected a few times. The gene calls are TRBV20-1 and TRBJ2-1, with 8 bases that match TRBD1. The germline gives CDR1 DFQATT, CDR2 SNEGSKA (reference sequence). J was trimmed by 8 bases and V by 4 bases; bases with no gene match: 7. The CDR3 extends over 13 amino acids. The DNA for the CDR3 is TGCAGTGCTACAACAGGGGGACTCGATGAGCAGTTCTTC. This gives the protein CSATTGGLDEQFF.

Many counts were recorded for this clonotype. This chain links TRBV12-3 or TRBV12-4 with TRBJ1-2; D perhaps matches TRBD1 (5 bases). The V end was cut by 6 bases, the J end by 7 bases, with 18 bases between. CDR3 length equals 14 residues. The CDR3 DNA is TGTGCCAGCAGCCGGCCCGGGGGATTCGGTGGCTACACCTTC. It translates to CASSRPGGFGGYTF.

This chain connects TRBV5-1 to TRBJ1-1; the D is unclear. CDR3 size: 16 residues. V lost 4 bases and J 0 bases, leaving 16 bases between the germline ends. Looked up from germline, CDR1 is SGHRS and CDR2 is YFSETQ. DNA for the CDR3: TGCGCCAGCAGCCCTATGGCGGCAGATATGAACACTGAAGCTTTCTTT. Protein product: CASSPMAADMNTEAFF.

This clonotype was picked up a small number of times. CDR3 sequence: CASSRDRVGIANTEAFF. CDR3 bases: TGTGCCAGCAGCCGAGACAGGGTTGGCATAGCGAACACTGAAGCTTTCTTT. The chain couples TRBV7-8 to TRBJ1-1, with TRBD1 matching 7 bases. The germline gives CDR1 SGHVS, CDR2 FQNEAQ. The CDR3 runs 17 residues. The V and J ends lost 5 bases and 1 base, in that order; junction bases with no gene match: 13.

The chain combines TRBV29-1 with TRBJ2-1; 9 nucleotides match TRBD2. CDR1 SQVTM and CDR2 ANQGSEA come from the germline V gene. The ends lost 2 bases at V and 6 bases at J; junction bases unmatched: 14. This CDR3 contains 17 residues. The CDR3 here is CSVEPLAGPGESNEQFF. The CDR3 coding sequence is TGCAGCGTTGAACCTCTAGCGGGGCCCGGAGAGAGCAATGAGCAGTTCTTC.

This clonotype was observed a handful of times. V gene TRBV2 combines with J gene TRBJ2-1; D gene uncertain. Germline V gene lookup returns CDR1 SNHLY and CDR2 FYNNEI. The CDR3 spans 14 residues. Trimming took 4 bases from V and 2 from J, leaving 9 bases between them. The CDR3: CASSARTPYNEQFF. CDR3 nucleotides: TGTGCCAGCAGTGCCCGGACCCCCTACAATGAGCAGTTCTTC.

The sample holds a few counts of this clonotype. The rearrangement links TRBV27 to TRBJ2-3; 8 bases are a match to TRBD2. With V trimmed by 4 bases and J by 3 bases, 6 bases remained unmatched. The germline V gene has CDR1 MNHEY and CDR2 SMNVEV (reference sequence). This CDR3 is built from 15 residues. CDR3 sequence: CASSSRGGTTDTQYF. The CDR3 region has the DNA TGTGCCAGCAGTTCTCGGGGGGGGACGACAGATACGCAGTATTTT.

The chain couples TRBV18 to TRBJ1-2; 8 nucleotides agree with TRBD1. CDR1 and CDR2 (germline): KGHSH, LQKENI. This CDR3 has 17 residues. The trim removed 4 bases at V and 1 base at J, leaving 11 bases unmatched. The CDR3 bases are TGTGCCAGCTCACTGGACAGGGCTACTAAAGTTAACTATGGCTACACCTTC. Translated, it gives CASSLDRATKVNYGYTF.